This TCR beta chain came from a study of PD-L1 blockade in urothelial cancer. Study-level background: Between 0 and 3 chemotherapy regimens preceded treatment for each patient.

Notes on this clone: No antigen is known for it.

Spiking each PCR with synthetic TCR analog templates was performed. Produced via immunoSEQ multiplex PCR; TCRdb's table is partial and in-frame only. The repertoire consists of some 120,000 clones, with around 93% occurring once and the leading ten covering approximately 3.8%. Findings of the study overall: In blood at 3 weeks, tumor-associated clones expanded more among patients with durable benefit. Clonality of blood TCR below the median before treatment predicted better survival.

Time point in this sample: peripheral blood 6 weeks after treatment start. This sequence was found in a man in his 60s with urothelial cancer. The starting material was PBMCs, obtained around atezolizumab (anti-PD-L1) treatment.

CDR3 residues: CASGVGTSGRVTDTQYF. CDR3 bases: TGTGCCAGCGGGGTGGGGACTAGCGGGAGGGTCACAGATACGCAGTATTTT. The V call is TRBV14, the J call TRBJ2-3, with 16 bases that match TRBD2. J gave up 2 bases and V 8 bases, and 7 bases lay outside the gene matches. CDR3 length: 17 amino acids. The germline CDR1 and CDR2 sequences are SGHDN and FVKESK.